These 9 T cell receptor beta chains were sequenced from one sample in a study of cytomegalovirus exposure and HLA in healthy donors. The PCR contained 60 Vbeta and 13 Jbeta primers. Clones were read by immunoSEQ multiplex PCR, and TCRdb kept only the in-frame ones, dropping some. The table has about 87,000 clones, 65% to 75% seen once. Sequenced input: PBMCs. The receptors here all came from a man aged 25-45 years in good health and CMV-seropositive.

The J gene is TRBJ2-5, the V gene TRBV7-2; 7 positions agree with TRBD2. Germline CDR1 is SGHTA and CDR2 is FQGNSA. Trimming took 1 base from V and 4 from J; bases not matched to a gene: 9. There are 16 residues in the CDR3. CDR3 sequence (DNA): TGTGCCAGCAGCTTAGGGGCTAGCGGAGAGGGAGAGACCCAGTACTTC. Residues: CASSLGASGEGETQYF.

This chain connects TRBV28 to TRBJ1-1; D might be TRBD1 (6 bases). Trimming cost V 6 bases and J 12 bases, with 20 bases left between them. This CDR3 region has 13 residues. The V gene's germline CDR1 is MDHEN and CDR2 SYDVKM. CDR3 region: CASSPGPGAKTFF. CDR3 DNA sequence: TGTGCCAGCAGCCCCGGCCCAGGGGCGAAAACTTTCTTT.

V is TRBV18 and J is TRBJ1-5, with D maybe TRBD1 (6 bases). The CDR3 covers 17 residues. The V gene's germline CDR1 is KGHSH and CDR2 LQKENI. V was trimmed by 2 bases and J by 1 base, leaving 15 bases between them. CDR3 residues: CASSPEYREKSNQPQHF. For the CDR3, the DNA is TGTGCCAGCTCACCAGAGTACAGGGAGAAGAGCAATCAGCCCCAGCATTTT.

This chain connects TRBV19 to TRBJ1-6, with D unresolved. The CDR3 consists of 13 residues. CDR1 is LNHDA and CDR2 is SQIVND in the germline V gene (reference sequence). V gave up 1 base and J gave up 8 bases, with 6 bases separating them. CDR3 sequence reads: CASSIGSDSPLHF. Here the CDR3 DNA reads TGTGCCAGTAGTATAGGCTCAGATTCACCCCTCCACTTT.

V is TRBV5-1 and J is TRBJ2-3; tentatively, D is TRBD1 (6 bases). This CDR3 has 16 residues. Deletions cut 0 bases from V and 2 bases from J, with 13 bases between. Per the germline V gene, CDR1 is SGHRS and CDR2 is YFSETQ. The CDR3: CASSLDRQGLTDTQYF. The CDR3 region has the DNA TGCGCCAGCAGCTTGGATCGGCAGGGGCTCACAGATACGCAGTATTTT.

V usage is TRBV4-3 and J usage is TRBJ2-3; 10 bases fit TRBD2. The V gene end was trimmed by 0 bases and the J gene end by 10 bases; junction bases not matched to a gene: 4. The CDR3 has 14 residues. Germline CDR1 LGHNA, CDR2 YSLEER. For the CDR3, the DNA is TGCGCCAGCAGCCAAGATGCAGCGGGAGGGGCGCAGTATTTT. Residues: CASSQDAAGGAQYF.

CDR3 protein: CATKQGAYEQYF. Here the CDR3 DNA reads TGTGCCACCAAACAGGGCGCCTACGAGCAGTACTTC. This chain uses TRBV6-5 with TRBJ2-7; D is possibly TRBD1 (6 bases). Deletions cut 10 bases from V and 2 bases from J, with 12 bases between. From germline, CDR1 is MNHEY and CDR2 SVGAGI. The CDR3 has 12 amino acids.

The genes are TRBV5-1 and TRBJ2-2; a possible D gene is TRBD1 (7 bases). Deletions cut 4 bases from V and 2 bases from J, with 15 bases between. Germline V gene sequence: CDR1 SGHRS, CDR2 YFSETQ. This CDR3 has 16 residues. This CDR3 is CASSLPGGGNTGELFF. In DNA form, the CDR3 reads TGCGCCAGCAGCCTACCAGGAGGGGGCAACACCGGGGAGCTGTTTTTT.

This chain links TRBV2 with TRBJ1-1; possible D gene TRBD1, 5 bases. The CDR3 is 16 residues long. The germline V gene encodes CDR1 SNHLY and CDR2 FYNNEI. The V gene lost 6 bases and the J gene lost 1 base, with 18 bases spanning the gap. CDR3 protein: CASRSGGRGTNTEAFF. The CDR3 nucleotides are TGTGCCAGCAGGAGTGGTGGAAGGGGTACGAACACTGAAGCTTTCTTT. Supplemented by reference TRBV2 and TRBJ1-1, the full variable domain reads EPEVTQTPSHQVTQMGQEVILRCVPISNHLYFYWYRQILGQKVEFLVSFYNNEISEKSEIFDDQFSVERPDGSNFTLKIRSTKLEDSAMYFCASRSGGRGTNTEAFFGQGTRLTVV.